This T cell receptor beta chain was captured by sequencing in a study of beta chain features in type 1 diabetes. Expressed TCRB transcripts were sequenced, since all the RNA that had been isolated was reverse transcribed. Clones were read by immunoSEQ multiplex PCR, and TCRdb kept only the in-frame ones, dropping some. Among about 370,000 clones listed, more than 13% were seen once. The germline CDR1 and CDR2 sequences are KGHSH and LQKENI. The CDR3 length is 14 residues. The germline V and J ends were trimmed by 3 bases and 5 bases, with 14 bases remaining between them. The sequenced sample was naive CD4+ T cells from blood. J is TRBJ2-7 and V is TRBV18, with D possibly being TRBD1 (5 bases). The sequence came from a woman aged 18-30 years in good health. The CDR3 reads CASSPDTAIHEQYF. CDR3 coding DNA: TGTGCCAGCTCACCGGACACGGCTATCCACGAGCAGTACTTC.